Following are 17 T cell receptor beta chains from one sample sequenced in a study of blood T cells in healthy people across ages. The second PCR ran about 6 to 11 cycles with a sample-barcoded 5' primer and J-beta primers. TCRdb recomputed calls from the 5' RACE reads with MiXCR, one row per CDR3 protein. Among roughly 800,000 distinct CDR3 sequences listed, about 36% were seen once. Sequenced input: blood. These receptors were collected from a man in his late teens or twenties in good health.

A note on this clonotype: A read error may explain this, as a much larger clone is one base away. The chain recombines TRBV7-7 with TRBJ2-5, with D perhaps assigned TRBD1 or TRBD2 (5 bases each). Germline CDR1 SSHAT, CDR2 FNYEAQ (reference sequence). Trimming cost V 3 bases and J 11 bases, with 19 bases left between them. This CDR3 has 14 amino acids. The CDR3 DNA sequence: TGTGCCAGCAGCTTGGGGCAGAACGGAGGTGAGCAGTACTTC. This sequence encodes CASSLGQNGGEQYF.

V is TRBV2 and J is TRBJ2-2; TRBD1 aligns across 7 bases. The V segment lost 7 bases and the J segment 4 bases; nucleotides outside the gene matches: 15. Germline CDR1 and CDR2: SNHLY and FYNNEI. This CDR3 contains 17 residues. CDR3 bases: TGTGCCAGCACTCTCAACCAACCGGGACAGATCACCGGGGAGCTGTTTTTT. It codes for CASTLNQPGQITGELFF.

The chain employs TRBV3-1 and TRBJ1-1; no clear D. V lost 3 bases and J lost 4, with 12 bases in between. This CDR3 comprises 14 residues. Germline CDR1 and CDR2: LGHDT and YNNKEL (reference sequence). CDR3 sequence: CASSQEQVLTEAFF. CDR3 DNA: TGTGCCAGCAGCCAGGAGCAGGTTCTCACTGAAGCTTTCTTT. The variable domain in full, with the rest retrieved from reference TRBV3-1 and TRBJ1-1, is DTAVSQTPKYLVTQMGNDKSIKCEQNLGHDTMYWYKQDSKKFLKIMFSYNNKELIINETVPNRFSPKSPDKAHLNLHINSLELGDSAVYFCASSQEQVLTEAFFGQGTRLTVV.

The rearrangement links TRBV12-3 or TRBV12-4 to TRBJ2-5, with a tentative D call TRBD1 (5 bases). The CDR3 extends over 13 amino acids. Trimming left V 5 bases short and J 12 bases short, with 19 bases between. The CDR3 nucleotides read TGTGCCAGCAGTGTCTCGACAGAGGTTAAGGAGTACTTC. Protein: CASSVSTEVKEYF.

On this clonotype: A much larger clone differs from this one at a single base, so this may be a read error. This chain connects TRBV10-3 to TRBJ1-2, with 9 bases that match TRBD1. V dropped 0 bases and J dropped 7; count of bases not matched to a gene: 9. The germline CDR1 and CDR2 sequences are ENHRY and SYGVKD. The CDR3 spans 16 residues. The CDR3 sequence is CAISESTGGEPVGYTF. In DNA form, the CDR3 reads TGTGCCATCAGTGAGTCTACAGGGGGCGAGCCCGTTGGCTACACCTTC.

This clonotype was found a few times. V and J are TRBV6-5 and TRBJ2-1, with 7 positions matching TRBD1. The CDR3 totals 12 residues. J was trimmed by 10 bases and V by 6 bases; bases with no gene match: 6. CDR1 MNHEY and CDR2 SVGAGI come from the germline V gene. For the CDR3, the DNA is TGTGCCAGCAGCACAGGGGCCTACGAGCAGTTCTTC. This codes for CASSTGAYEQFF.

V gene TRBV5-1 combines with J gene TRBJ2-1; 10 bases match TRBD2. This CDR3 is 16 amino acids long. The germline CDR1 and CDR2 sequences are SGHRS and YFSETQ. J gave up 4 bases and V 2 bases, and 6 bases lay outside the gene matches. CDR3 nucleotides: TGCGCCAGCAGCTTCTTAGCGGGAGGAGGTTACAATGAGCAGTTCTTC. Translation gives CASSFLAGGGYNEQFF.

This clonotype was counted only a few times. V is TRBV29-1 and J is TRBJ2-5; TRBD1 matches at 9 bases. The V gene end was trimmed by 5 bases and the J gene end by 5 bases; junction bases not matched to a gene: 9. CDR3 length equals 14 residues. Per the germline V gene, CDR1 is SQVTM and CDR2 is ANQGSEA. As DNA, the CDR3 is TGCAGCGTTAAACAGGGGGCGAACAGTGAGACCCAGTACTTC. This gives the protein CSVKQGANSETQYF.

The V call is TRBV7-2, the J call TRBJ2-3; 7 nucleotides align to TRBD1. The CDR3 consists of 16 residues. J gave up 5 bases and V 3 bases, and 11 bases lay outside the gene matches. Germline CDR1 is SGHTA and CDR2 is FQGNSA. CDR3 coding DNA: TGTGCCAGCAGCTTGGTCGACAGGGTCATGGTAGATACGCAGTATTTT. Protein: CASSLVDRVMVDTQYF.

This clonotype was detected only a few times. This may be a read error: a much more frequent sequence differs by one nucleotide. This chain connects TRBV29-1 to TRBJ2-5, with unresolved D. Germline CDR1 is SQVTM and CDR2 is ANQGSEA. The CDR3 has 11 residues. The DNA of the CDR3 is TGCAGCGTTGAAGACCAAGTGACCCAGTACTTC. This codes for CSVEDQVTQYF.

This clonotype was counted many times. The J gene is TRBJ1-2, the V gene TRBV12-3 or TRBV12-4, with 11 bases aligning to TRBD1. The trim removed 5 bases at V and 5 bases at J, leaving 4 bases unmatched. This CDR3 region has 14 residues. This CDR3 reads CASSTGQGAYGYTF. CDR3 coding DNA: TGTGCCAGCAGTACCGGACAGGGGGCGTATGGCTACACCTTC.

In this sample, this clonotype turned up many times. V and J are TRBV6-5 and TRBJ2-3; no definite D call. CDR1 is MNHEY, CDR2 SVGAGI, per germline. Trimming shortened V by 6 bases and J by 6 bases, and 13 bases separated the two germline ends. The CDR3 contains 13 residues. The chain's CDR3 is CASRPVTVDTQYF. The CDR3 DNA is TGTGCCAGCAGGCCGGTAACAGTGGATACGCAGTATTTT.

The gene calls are TRBV6-6 and TRBJ1-2, with TRBD1 identical over 7 bases. The CDR3 contains 16 residues. CDR1 and CDR2 (germline): MNHNY, SVGAGI (reference sequence). V dropped 4 bases and J dropped 7; count of bases not matched to a gene: 15. The CDR3, as DNA: TGTGCCAGCAGTTCCCGACATACAGGGGAAAGAGCTGGCTACACCTTC. It encodes CASSSRHTGERAGYTF.

This clonotype was counted many times. The chain is built from TRBV20-1 and TRBJ2-7; D is unresolved. This CDR3 has 15 amino acids. V gave up 3 bases and J gave up 2 bases, with 17 bases separating them. Germline V gene sequence: CDR1 DFQATT, CDR2 SNEGSKA (reference sequence). This CDR3 reads CSASREPAFTYEQYF. The CDR3 DNA sequence: TGCAGTGCTAGCCGAGAGCCCGCTTTTACCTACGAGCAGTACTTC.

The chain is built from TRBV4-3 and TRBJ2-2; a weak D match, TRBD1 (5 bases). V lost 3 bases and J lost 6, with 11 bases in between. CDR3 length: 14 amino acids. CDR1 is LGHNA and CDR2 is YSLEER in the germline V gene. CDR3 in DNA: TGCGCCAGCAGCCAGGACATCAGCGCCGGGGAGCTGTTTTTT. Protein: CASSQDISAGELFF.

This clonotype was found a few times. The chain uses TRBV6-1 and TRBJ2-3; tentative D call: TRBD1 (6 bases). Germline CDR1 and CDR2: MNHNS and SASEGT. Trimming pared 10 bases from V and 0 bases from J, leaving 11 bases between. The CDR3 contains 13 residues. CDR3 in DNA: TGTGCCATCCGGACAGCTAGCACAGATACGCAGTATTTT. It is translated as CAIRTASTDTQYF.

A few counts support this clonotype. The V call is TRBV20-1, the J call TRBJ2-3, with 11 bases that match TRBD2. Trimming took 2 bases from V and 6 from J; bases not matched to a gene: 10. Per germline, CDR1 DFQATT and CDR2 SNEGSKA (reference sequence). There are 16 residues in the CDR3. The CDR3 DNA is TGCAGTGCTAGACTGGGTAGCGGGGGGGCGCGTGATACGCAGTATTTT. This translates into CSARLGSGGARDTQYF.